These 26 T cell receptor beta chains share one sample of origin, sequenced in a study of response to subunit inactivated influenza vaccine. One entry per CDR3 protein results from TCRdb running MiXCR on the RT-PCR reads. The sample consists of around 200,000 distinct CDR3 sequences, about 12% of them appearing once. The data were also submitted as part of a second study, on T cells expressing NK-cell markers. That source adds: Scientists made TCR beta cDNA using 5'RACE template switching with UMIs.

The sample was CD8+ T cells sorted from PBMCs, taken approximately 13 days after vaccination. Receptor source: a man aged 50-60 years who received an inactivated influenza vaccine.

The table lists this clonotype with a few counts. The genes are TRBV5-1 and TRBJ1-1, with D unclear. CDR1 is SGHRS, CDR2 YFSETQ, per germline. V lost 0 bases and J lost 1, with 7 bases in between. The CDR3 covers 14 residues. Written as DNA, the CDR3 is TGCGCCAGCAGCTTGGAACCGGGGAACACTGAAGCTTTCTTT. As protein: CASSLEPGNTEAFF. Supplemented by reference TRBV5-1 and TRBJ1-1, the full variable domain reads KAGVTQTPRYLIKTRGQQVTLSCSPISGHRSVSWYQQTPGQGLQFLFEYFSETQRNKGNFPGRFSGRQFSNSRSEMNVSTLELGDSALYLCASSLEPGNTEAFFGQGTRLTVV.

The chain employs TRBV4-3 and TRBJ1-2; D call uncertain. Germline-derived CDR1 and CDR2 are LGHNA and YSLEER. The CDR3 is made up of 14 amino acids. V was pared by 0 bases and J by 4 bases, with 9 bases between. CDR3 sequence: CASSQDTSIYGYTF. The DNA for the CDR3 is TGCGCCAGCAGCCAAGATACCAGCATCTATGGCTACACCTTC.

V usage is TRBV6-5 and J usage is TRBJ2-7, with 10 nucleotides matching TRBD1. This CDR3 is 15 amino acids long. V lost 0 bases to trimming and J lost 2 bases; unmatched junction nucleotides: 1. The V gene's germline CDR1 is MNHEY and CDR2 SVGAGI. CDR3 sequence (DNA): TGTGCCAGCAGTTACTCAGGACAGGGGGCCTACGAGCAGTACTTC. It yields the protein CASSYSGQGAYEQYF.

This clonotype was recorded once. J is TRBJ2-2 and V is TRBV2; D not resolved. The CDR3 spans 14 residues. Per the germline V gene, CDR1 is SNHLY and CDR2 is FYNNEI. The V and J ends lost 6 bases and 2 bases respectively, with 10 bases between them. Here the CDR3 reads CASRNLGNTGELFF. CDR3 sequence (DNA): TGTGCCAGCAGGAACCTTGGCAACACCGGGGAGCTGTTTTTT.

The sample holds many counts of this clonotype. This chain uses TRBV4-3 with TRBJ2-3; D gene uncertain. The CDR3 runs 17 residues. The germline V and J ends were trimmed by 0 bases and 2 bases, with 15 bases remaining between them. Germline CDR1 LGHNA, CDR2 YSLEER. The CDR3 protein is CASSQDRILGLTDTQYF. CDR3 coding DNA: TGCGCCAGCAGCCAAGATAGGATCCTAGGCCTCACAGATACGCAGTATTTT.

This clonotype was counted only a few times. The chain links TRBV15 to TRBJ2-2; D is possibly TRBD1 (5 bases). Germline V gene lookup returns CDR1 LNHNV and CDR2 YYDKDF (reference sequence). The V gene lost 0 bases and the J gene lost 7 bases, with 15 bases spanning the gap. This CDR3 contains 16 residues. Here the CDR3 reads CATSRDARVYGGELFF. The CDR3 nucleotides are TGTGCCACCAGCAGAGATGCCAGGGTATATGGCGGGGAGCTGTTTTTT.

CDR3 region: CASSQELVGGSYNEQFF. The CDR3 DNA is TGCGCCAGCAGCCAAGAATTAGTGGGGGGGTCCTACAATGAGCAGTTCTTC. This chain uses TRBV4-3 with TRBJ2-1; TRBD2 aligns across 7 bases. This CDR3 spans 17 amino acids. From germline, CDR1 is LGHNA and CDR2 YSLEER. V trimming: 0 bases; J trimming: 1 base; junction bases outside the gene matches: 6.

This clonotype was recorded at least ten times. The chain couples TRBV11-2 to TRBJ2-1; D is ambiguous. The CDR3 runs 12 residues. The V end lost 3 bases, the J end lost 10 bases, and 10 bases lay between the germline ends. The germline CDR1 and CDR2 sequences are SGHAT and FQNNGV. The CDR3 DNA is TGTGCCAGCAGCTTTGCGACCCTAGAGCAGTTCTTC. Translated: CASSFATLEQFF.

This clonotype was seen ten or more times. The V gene is TRBV11-2, the J gene TRBJ2-2, with a tentative D call TRBD1 (6 bases). This CDR3 is 15 amino acids long. CDR1 is SGHAT and CDR2 is FQNNGV in the germline V gene. Trimming cost V 5 bases and J 0 bases, with 10 bases left between them. This CDR3 is CASSPGTSNTGELFF. CDR3 bases: TGTGCCAGCAGCCCCGGGACATCGAACACCGGGGAGCTGTTTTTT.

This clonotype was seen at least ten times. The V and J genes are TRBV9 and TRBJ2-1, with 9 bases aligning to TRBD2. With 4 bases clipped from V and 7 bases from J, the junction kept 9 bases outside the gene matches. The CDR3 runs 15 residues. Germline V gene data show CDR1 as SGDLS and CDR2 as YYNGEE. The CDR3 is CASSHSGSGWNEQFF. The CDR3 bases are TGTGCCAGCAGCCATAGCGGGAGCGGGTGGAATGAGCAGTTCTTC.

This clonotype has a count of ten or more. J is TRBJ1-4 and V is TRBV7-9; D gene unclear. V lost 0 bases and J lost 5, with 1 base in between. The CDR3 runs to 12 residues. Germline-derived CDR1 and CDR2 are SEHNR and FQNEAQ (reference sequence). In DNA form, the CDR3 reads TGTGCCAGCAGCTTAGCAAATGAAAAACTGTTTTTT. Protein product: CASSLANEKLFF.

CDR3 sequence (DNA): TGTGCCACCAGCAGAGCGGGACGATATTCCGATACGCAGTATTTT. It specifies CATSRAGRYSDTQYF. The rearrangement links TRBV15 to TRBJ2-3; D assignment may be TRBD1 or TRBD2 (5 bases each). Trimming cost V 1 base and J 6 bases, with 14 bases left between them. The V gene's germline CDR1 is LNHNV and CDR2 YYDKDF (reference sequence). CDR3 length: 15 amino acids.

The V call is TRBV7-9, the J call TRBJ2-7, with 7 bases that match TRBD1. The ends lost 5 bases at V and 0 bases at J; junction bases unmatched: 4. The germline V gene has CDR1 SEHNR and CDR2 FQNEAQ (reference sequence). The CDR3 sequence is 14 residues long. In nucleotides, the CDR3 is TGTGCCAGCAGCAACGGGACAGTCTCCTACGAGCAGTACTTC. It is translated as CASSNGTVSYEQYF.

The chain has TRBV7-8 and TRBJ2-2, with D hard to call. The CDR3 loop spans 16 amino acids. The germline V and J ends were trimmed by 5 bases and 3 bases, with 16 bases remaining between them. Germline values: CDR1 SGHVS, CDR2 FQNEAQ. The CDR3 region has the DNA TGTGCCAGCAGCGTCAGACCACGAGTGGACACCGGGGAGCTGTTTTTT. Translation: CASSVRPRVDTGELFF.

This clonotype was detected a few times. This chain links TRBV4-2 with TRBJ2-4, with 10 bases matching TRBD2. Trimming took 3 bases from V and 3 from J; bases not matched to a gene: 5. CDR3 length: 16 amino acids. CDR1 is LGHNA, CDR2 YNFKEQ, per germline. Written as DNA, the CDR3 is TGTGCCAGCAGCCAGACTAGCGGGTTTGGCAAAAACATTCAGTACTTC. Encoded protein: CASSQTSGFGKNIQYF.

The rearrangement links TRBV9 to TRBJ2-1; possible D gene TRBD2, 5 bases. Trimming removed 0 bases at V and 0 bases at J, with 10 bases between. The CDR3 is 16 residues long. Germline CDR1 SGDLS, CDR2 YYNGEE. CDR3 sequence (DNA): TGTGCCAGCAGCGTAGTCGGGGAGAGCTCCTACAATGAGCAGTTCTTC. Translating it yields CASSVVGESSYNEQFF.

This clonotype has more than one count but fewer than ten. The rearrangement uses TRBV27 and TRBJ2-1; D ambiguous. Trimming left V 5 bases short and J 4 bases short, with 15 bases between. The CDR3 has 15 residues. Germline-derived CDR1 and CDR2 are MNHEY and SMNVEV (reference sequence). The CDR3 sequence: CASSPTGAIYNEQFF. CDR3 bases: TGTGCCAGCAGTCCAACGGGCGCGATTTACAATGAGCAGTTCTTC.

In this sample, this clonotype turned up a few times. The chain has TRBV20-1 and TRBJ1-1, with D perhaps TRBD1 (5 bases). Germline loops: CDR1 DFQATT, CDR2 SNEGSKA (reference sequence). V lost 4 bases to trimming and J lost 6 bases, with 15 bases between them. The CDR3 runs to 13 residues. Here the CDR3 DNA reads TGCAGTGCTAAACTGGTCGGGGCCGCTGAAGCTTTCTTT. It specifies CSAKLVGAAEAFF.

This sequence joins TRBV5-1 and TRBJ2-7; possibly TRBD1 for D (6 bases). The CDR3 covers 15 residues. Between the trimmed V and J ends, which lost 4 bases and 1 base, there was a span of 15 bases. The germline V gene encodes CDR1 SGHRS and CDR2 YFSETQ. As DNA, the CDR3 is TGCGCCAGCAGCGTCGGAGACAGGTTTTCCTACGAGCAGTACTTC. Translating gives CASSVGDRFSYEQYF.

This clonotype was observed a few times. The chain is built from TRBV28 and TRBJ1-1, with 8 bases lining up with TRBD1. Per the germline V gene, CDR1 is MDHEN and CDR2 is SYDVKM. This CDR3 spans 11 amino acids. Trimming took 2 bases from V and 10 from J; bases not matched to a gene: 0. The CDR3 DNA reads TGTGCCAGCAGTTTAACAGGGGGAGCTTTCTTT. Translated, it gives CASSLTGGAFF.

This clonotype has just a few counts. V and J are TRBV9 and TRBJ1-2; 7 bases fit TRBD1. Per germline, CDR1 SGDLS and CDR2 YYNGEE. V lost 3 bases to trimming and J lost 4 bases; unmatched junction nucleotides: 6. CDR3 length: 14 amino acids. The CDR3 spells CASSDPGQFYGYTF. CDR3 coding DNA: TGTGCCAGCAGCGACCCGGGACAGTTCTATGGCTACACCTTC. The complete variable domain, with remaining parts taken from reference TRBV9 and TRBJ1-2, reads DSGVTQTPKHLITATGQRVTLRCSPRSGDLSVYWYQQSLDQGLQFLIQYYNGEERAKGNILERFSAQQFPDLHSELNLSSLELGDSALYFCASSDPGQFYGYTFGSGTRLTVV.

The chain couples TRBV11-2 to TRBJ2-1; 15 bases map to TRBD2. The germline CDR1 and CDR2 sequences are SGHAT and FQNNGV. The CDR3 is made up of 19 amino acids. Unmatched junction bases numbered 7, after V lost 2 bases and J lost 2 bases. This chain's CDR3 is CASSLQGLAGGPPYNEQFF. As DNA, the CDR3 is TGTGCCAGCAGCTTACAAGGACTAGCGGGAGGGCCCCCCTACAATGAGCAGTTCTTC.

This clonotype was seen only a few times. The gene calls are TRBV29-1 and TRBJ2-7, with 10 bases lining up with TRBD1. The V and J ends lost 2 bases and 3 bases, in that order; junction bases with no gene match: 4. The V gene's germline CDR1 is SQVTM and CDR2 ANQGSEA. The CDR3 is 14 amino acids. CDR3 loop: CSVETGTGDYEQYF. The DNA of the CDR3 is TGCAGCGTTGAAACCGGGACAGGGGACTACGAGCAGTACTTC.

The chain combines TRBV11-2 with TRBJ2-7; 9 nucleotides line up with TRBD1. Germline CDR1 is SGHAT and CDR2 is FQNNGV. This CDR3 comprises 17 residues. Losses at the gene ends were 1 base for V and 4 bases for J; bases not matched to a gene: 11. The CDR3 is CASSLVADRGPLYEQYF. In DNA form, the CDR3 reads TGTGCCAGCAGCTTAGTCGCGGACAGGGGTCCCTTGTACGAGCAGTACTTC.

The table lists this clonotype with a few counts. The genes are TRBV13 and TRBJ2-2; the D call may be TRBD1 or TRBD2 (6 bases each). Germline values: CDR1 PRHDT, CDR2 FYEKMQ (reference sequence). The CDR3 covers 16 residues. Trimming left V 1 base short and J 4 bases short, with 13 bases between. As DNA, the CDR3 is TGTGCCAGCAGCTTAGAGACTAGAGGGGGCACCGGGGAGCTGTTTTTT. Translation gives CASSLETRGGTGELFF.

This clonotype came up a few times. The gene calls are TRBV7-9 and TRBJ2-7; D possibly corresponds to TRBD1 (5 bases). This CDR3 region has 13 residues. Trimming took 5 bases from V and 7 from J, leaving 15 bases between them. Germline CDR1 reads SEHNR; CDR2 reads FQNEAQ (reference sequence). The CDR3 protein is CASSPRGYVEQYF. The DNA for the CDR3 is TGTGCCAGCAGCCCAAGGGGTTATGTGGAGCAGTACTTC.